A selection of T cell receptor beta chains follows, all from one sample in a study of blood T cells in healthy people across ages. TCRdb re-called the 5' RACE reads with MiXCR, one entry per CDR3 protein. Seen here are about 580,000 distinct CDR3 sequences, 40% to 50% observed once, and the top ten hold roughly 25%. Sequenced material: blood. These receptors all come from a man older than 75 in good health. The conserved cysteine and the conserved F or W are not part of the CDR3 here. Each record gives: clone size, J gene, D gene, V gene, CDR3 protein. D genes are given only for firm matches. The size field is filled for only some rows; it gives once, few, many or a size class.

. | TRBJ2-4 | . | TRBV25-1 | ASGLQGFNIQY
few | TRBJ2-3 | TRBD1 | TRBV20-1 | SASRIGQGPTDTQY
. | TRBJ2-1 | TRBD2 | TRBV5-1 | ASSLGGATSVGEQF
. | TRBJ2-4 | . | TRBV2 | ASRSDSDIQY
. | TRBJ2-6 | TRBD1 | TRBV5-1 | ASSPDRASGANVLT
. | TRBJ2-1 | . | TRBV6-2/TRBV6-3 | ASSPDSYNEQF
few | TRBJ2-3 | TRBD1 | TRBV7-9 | ASSTNRGWGTDTQY
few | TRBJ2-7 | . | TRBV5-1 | ASSFHPGEQY
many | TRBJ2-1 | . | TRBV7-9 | ASGGPGAYTLNEQF
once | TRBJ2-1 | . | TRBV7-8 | ASSHFRDSYNEQF
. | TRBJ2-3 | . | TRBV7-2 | ASSVEHSNTQY
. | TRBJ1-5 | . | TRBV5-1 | ASSLGRGTKPQH
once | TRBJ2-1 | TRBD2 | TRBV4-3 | ASSSSQRLAGVKGEQF
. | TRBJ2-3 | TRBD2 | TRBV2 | ASRRAGGTDTQY
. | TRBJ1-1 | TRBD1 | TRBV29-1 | TTGQSNTEAF
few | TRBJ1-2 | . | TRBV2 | ASRAWGYT
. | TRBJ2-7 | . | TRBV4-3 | ASSHSSTSYEQY
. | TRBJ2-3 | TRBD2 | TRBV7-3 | ASSLGASGASADTQY
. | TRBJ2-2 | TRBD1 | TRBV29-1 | SGAGTGSTGDLF
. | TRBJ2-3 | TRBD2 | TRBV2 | ASRVTSGGSADTQY
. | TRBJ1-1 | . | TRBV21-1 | ASSKEKARTGWVGAEAF
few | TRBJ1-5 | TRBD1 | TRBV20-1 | SAYGTGGNLGNQPQH